This record concerns one T cell receptor beta chain sequence. Its antigen is currently unknown. Profiling relied on immunoSEQ multiplex PCR, and the TCRdb table lists in-frame clones only, not all of them. The table lists about 2.3 million clones, roughly 93% of them singletons. Deletions cut 6 bases from V and 10 bases from J, with 22 bases between. The CDR3 is 15 residues long. Germline V gene sequence: CDR1 KGHSH, CDR2 LQKENI. The source of the sample is a study of shared clonotypes between healthy human individuals. Notes on the study in general: Sequencing depth was expected to affect clonotype sharing among donors.

Sequencing input: naive CD4+ T cells from PBMCs. Sample subset: CD45RA+ positively selected. This clonotype was sampled from a young man in good health. Some clones in this sample may be carry-over from other donors' samples. The rearrangement joins TRBV18 to TRBJ2-1; D possibly corresponds to TRBD1 (7 bases). This CDR3 reads CASSQLGQGGAEQFF. DNA of the CDR3: TGTGCCAGCTCTCAACTCGGGCAGGGGGGAGCGGAGCAGTTCTTC.